A selection of T cell receptor beta chains follows, all from one sample in a study of T cells after yellow fever vaccination. MiXCR was run by TCRdb on the 5' RACE reads, yielding one entry per CDR3 protein. Of about 320,000 distinct CDR3 sequences in the sample, around 10% were seen once. The sequences come from CD4+ T cells sorted from PBMCs, collected 45 days after the yellow fever booster vaccination. The receptors come from a man aged 18 to 29 who received the YFV17D yellow fever vaccine. CDR3s include the opening cysteine and the closing phenylalanine or tryptophan. D genes are given only for firm matches. Expanded clones are given a class, and other clones once, few, many or no size at all.

clone_size: NA
v_call: TRBV20-1
cdr3_length: 12
j_call: TRBJ2-7
d_call: NA
cdr3_aa: CSARPGSYEQYF
cdr3_nt: TGCAGTGCTAGGCCCGGGAGTTACGAGCAGTACTTC

clone_size: few
v_call: TRBV29-1
cdr3_length: 14
j_call: TRBJ1-3
d_call: TRBD1
cdr3_aa: CSVSQGDSGNTIYF
cdr3_nt: TGCAGCGTTTCACAAGGGGACAGCGGGAACACCATATATTTT

clone_size: NA
v_call: TRBV10-3
cdr3_length: 16
j_call: TRBJ1-5
d_call: NA
cdr3_aa: CAISKDVGWSNQPQHF
cdr3_nt: TGTGCCATCAGTAAGGACGTGGGATGGAGCAATCAGCCCCAGCATTTT

clone_size: many
v_call: TRBV4-1
cdr3_length: 15
j_call: TRBJ1-2
d_call: NA
cdr3_aa: CASSQALREGRRYTF
cdr3_nt: TGCGCCAGCAGCCAGGCTCTCAGGGAGGGGAGGCGATACACCTTC

clone_size: few
v_call: TRBV4-2
cdr3_length: 17
j_call: TRBJ2-3
d_call: TRBD2
cdr3_aa: CASSQGPGTSATDTQYF
cdr3_nt: TGTGCCAGCAGCCAAGGCCCTGGGACTAGCGCCACAGATACGCAGTATTTT

clone_size: few
v_call: TRBV7-9
cdr3_length: 15
j_call: TRBJ1-2
d_call: TRBD1
cdr3_aa: CASSPPGTGNYGYTF
cdr3_nt: TGTGCCAGCAGCCCCCCCGGGACAGGGAACTATGGCTACACCTTC

clone_size: few
v_call: TRBV5-5
cdr3_length: 15
j_call: TRBJ1-5
d_call: NA
cdr3_aa: CASRSGHLSNQPQHF
cdr3_nt: TGTGCCAGCAGATCGGGACACCTAAGCAATCAGCCCCAGCATTTT

clone_size: NA
v_call: TRBV5-1
cdr3_length: 16
j_call: TRBJ2-3
d_call: NA
cdr3_aa: CASDTGLLTSTDTQYF
cdr3_nt: TGCGCCAGCGATACAGGGTTGCTGACTAGCACAGATACGCAGTATTTT

clone_size: many
v_call: TRBV5-4
cdr3_length: 14
j_call: TRBJ1-1
d_call: TRBD1
cdr3_aa: CASSREGAATEAFF
cdr3_nt: TGTGCCAGCAGCCGAGAGGGGGCGGCCACTGAAGCTTTCTTT

clone_size: NA
v_call: TRBV6-6
cdr3_length: 13
j_call: TRBJ1-2
d_call: NA
cdr3_aa: CASRQSSEGGYTF
cdr3_nt: TGTGCCAGCAGGCAAAGTTCCGAGGGGGGCTACACCTTC

clone_size: few
v_call: TRBV6-2/TRBV6-3
cdr3_length: 16
j_call: TRBJ2-3
d_call: TRBD2
cdr3_aa: CASSSGTSGGVDTQYF
cdr3_nt: TGTGCCAGCAGTTCCGGGACTAGCGGGGGAGTAGATACGCAGTATTTT

clone_size: NA
v_call: TRBV7-8
cdr3_length: 15
j_call: TRBJ2-6
d_call: NA
cdr3_aa: CASSLKGHGANVLTF
cdr3_nt: TGTGCCAGCAGCTTAAAGGGGCACGGGGCCAACGTCCTGACTTTC

clone_size: few
v_call: TRBV2
cdr3_length: 13
j_call: TRBJ1-2
d_call: NA
cdr3_aa: CASSDGPSGGYTF
cdr3_nt: TGTGCCAGCAGTGACGGGCCTTCGGGCGGCTACACCTTC

clone_size: NA
v_call: TRBV11-2
cdr3_length: 17
j_call: TRBJ2-5
d_call: NA
cdr3_aa: CASSERWDSAGRGTQYF
cdr3_nt: TGTGCCAGCAGCGAGAGATGGGATAGCGCCGGGCGGGGGACCCAGTACTTC

clone_size: many
v_call: TRBV5-1
cdr3_length: 13
j_call: TRBJ2-5
d_call: NA
cdr3_aa: CASRLGYRETQYF
cdr3_nt: TGCGCCAGCAGGCTTGGTTACCGGGAGACCCAGTACTTC

clone_size: many
v_call: TRBV5-1
cdr3_length: 12
j_call: TRBJ2-7
d_call: NA
cdr3_aa: CASSAVSYEQYF
cdr3_nt: TGCGCCAGCAGCGCGGTCTCCTACGAGCAGTACTTC

clone_size: few
v_call: TRBV20-1
cdr3_length: 14
j_call: TRBJ2-3
d_call: TRBD2
cdr3_aa: CSAKAGPYRDTQYF
cdr3_nt: TGCAGTGCTAAAGCGGGGCCCTACAGGGATACGCAGTATTTT

clone_size: few
v_call: TRBV5-6
cdr3_length: 15
j_call: TRBJ2-6
d_call: NA
cdr3_aa: CASSLQGIGANVLTF
cdr3_nt: TGTGCCAGCAGCTTGCAAGGGATTGGGGCCAACGTCCTGACTTTC

clone_size: NA
v_call: TRBV20-1
cdr3_length: 13
j_call: TRBJ2-3
d_call: NA
cdr3_aa: CSAPVEGTDTQYF
cdr3_nt: TGCAGTGCTCCGGTAGAGGGCACAGATACGCAGTATTTT

clone_size: few
v_call: TRBV6-2/TRBV6-3
cdr3_length: 15
j_call: TRBJ1-5
d_call: NA
cdr3_aa: CASSPSGKGNQPQHF
cdr3_nt: TGTGCCAGCAGTCCCTCGGGGAAGGGCAATCAGCCCCAGCATTTT

clone_size: NA
v_call: TRBV6-1
cdr3_length: 14
j_call: TRBJ1-2
d_call: NA
cdr3_aa: CASSEAAGEAGYTF
cdr3_nt: TGTGCCAGCAGTGAAGCGGCGGGGGAGGCTGGCTACACCTTC

clone_size: NA
v_call: TRBV6-1
cdr3_length: 15
j_call: TRBJ2-7
d_call: NA
cdr3_aa: CASSVIQTGTYEQYF
cdr3_nt: TGTGCCAGCAGTGTAATCCAGACAGGTACTTACGAGCAGTACTTC

clone_size: NA
v_call: TRBV4-3
cdr3_length: 15
j_call: TRBJ1-2
d_call: NA
cdr3_aa: CASSPPVQGNYGYTF
cdr3_nt: TGCGCCAGCAGTCCCCCCGTCCAGGGGAACTATGGCTACACCTTC

clone_size: many
v_call: TRBV24-1
cdr3_length: 16
j_call: TRBJ2-5
d_call: NA
cdr3_aa: CATSDSRTGGQETQYF
cdr3_nt: TGTGCCACCAGTGATTCGCGTACCGGCGGCCAAGAGACCCAGTACTTC

clone_size: many
v_call: TRBV4-2
cdr3_length: 13
j_call: TRBJ2-2
d_call: NA
cdr3_aa: CATSGQYTGELFF
cdr3_nt: TGTGCCACGTCGGGGCAGTACACCGGGGAGCTGTTTTTT

clone_size: NA
v_call: TRBV10-3
cdr3_length: 14
j_call: TRBJ2-3
d_call: NA
cdr3_aa: CAISQTGPTDTQYF
cdr3_nt: TGTGCCATCAGTCAGACAGGCCCAACAGATACGCAGTATTTT

clone_size: few
v_call: TRBV12-3/TRBV12-4
cdr3_length: 13
j_call: TRBJ2-1
d_call: NA
cdr3_aa: CASSPAEYNEQFF
cdr3_nt: TGTGCCAGCAGCCCTGCAGAATACAATGAGCAGTTCTTC

clone_size: NA
v_call: TRBV7-9
cdr3_length: 15
j_call: TRBJ1-3
d_call: TRBD1
cdr3_aa: CASSLSTGTGNTIYF
cdr3_nt: TGTGCCAGCAGCCTATCGACAGGGACTGGAAACACCATATATTTT

clone_size: few
v_call: TRBV19
cdr3_length: 12
j_call: TRBJ2-3
d_call: NA
cdr3_aa: CATSGRSDTQYF
cdr3_nt: TGTGCCACCTCGGGGCGGTCAGATACGCAGTATTTT

clone_size: many
v_call: TRBV5-1
cdr3_length: 11
j_call: TRBJ2-2
d_call: NA
cdr3_aa: CASSRDGELFF
cdr3_nt: TGCGCCAGCAGCCGGGACGGGGAGCTGTTTTTT

clone_size: NA
v_call: TRBV28
cdr3_length: 14
j_call: TRBJ1-5
d_call: TRBD1
cdr3_aa: CASSSGGPDQPQHF
cdr3_nt: TGTGCCAGCAGTTCAGGGGGCCCAGATCAGCCCCAGCATTTT

clone_size: few
v_call: TRBV7-6
cdr3_length: 14
j_call: TRBJ2-3
d_call: TRBD2
cdr3_aa: CASSSRGGKDTQYF
cdr3_nt: TGTGCCAGCAGCTCGCGGGGGGGCAAAGATACGCAGTATTTT

clone_size: NA
v_call: TRBV6-2/TRBV6-3
cdr3_length: 16
j_call: TRBJ2-5
d_call: NA
cdr3_aa: CASSYLPSEGRETQYF
cdr3_nt: TGTGCCAGCAGTTACCTCCCATCGGAGGGGCGTGAGACCCAGTACTTC

clone_size: few
v_call: TRBV7-3
cdr3_length: 14
j_call: TRBJ2-1
d_call: NA
cdr3_aa: CASSLIGGDNEQFF
cdr3_nt: TGTGCCAGCAGCTTAATTGGCGGGGACAATGAGCAGTTCTTC

clone_size: few
v_call: TRBV9
cdr3_length: 16
j_call: TRBJ2-5
d_call: TRBD2
cdr3_aa: CASSVRPSGAQETQYF
cdr3_nt: TGTGCCAGCAGCGTACGGCCTAGCGGGGCCCAAGAGACCCAGTACTTC

clone_size: few
v_call: TRBV7-9
cdr3_length: 13
j_call: TRBJ1-2
d_call: TRBD1
cdr3_aa: CASSYRQGHGYTF
cdr3_nt: TGTGCCAGCAGCTACCGACAGGGCCATGGCTACACCTTC

clone_size: few
v_call: TRBV18
cdr3_length: 17
j_call: TRBJ2-6
d_call: NA
cdr3_aa: CASSPVIPREGANVLTF
cdr3_nt: TGTGCCAGCTCACCAGTGATCCCCCGCGAGGGGGCCAACGTCCTGACTTTC

clone_size: few
v_call: TRBV7-2
cdr3_length: 13
j_call: TRBJ2-2
d_call: NA
cdr3_aa: CASSPGTPGELFF
cdr3_nt: TGTGCCAGCAGCCCCGGGACACCCGGGGAGCTGTTTTTT

clone_size: few
v_call: TRBV7-9
cdr3_length: 16
j_call: TRBJ1-3
d_call: NA
cdr3_aa: CASSLHLQESGNTIYF
cdr3_nt: TGTGCCAGCAGCTTACACCTACAGGAGTCTGGAAACACCATATATTTT

clone_size: few
v_call: TRBV6-6
cdr3_length: 19
j_call: TRBJ2-1
d_call: NA
cdr3_aa: CASSRTMNWGPNGGNEQFF
cdr3_nt: TGTGCCAGCAGCCGAACAATGAATTGGGGACCCAATGGGGGCAATGAGCAGTTCTTC

clone_size: few
v_call: TRBV2
cdr3_length: 10
j_call: TRBJ2-1
d_call: NA
cdr3_aa: CASRSMEQFF
cdr3_nt: TGTGCCAGCAGGTCCATGGAGCAGTTCTTC

clone_size: few
v_call: TRBV28
cdr3_length: 13
j_call: TRBJ1-4
d_call: NA
cdr3_aa: CASGGGANEKLFF
cdr3_nt: TGTGCCAGCGGCGGGGGGGCTAATGAAAAACTGTTTTTT

clone_size: NA
v_call: TRBV30
cdr3_length: 13
j_call: TRBJ1-1
d_call: NA
cdr3_aa: CALMKVMNTEAFF
cdr3_nt: TGTGCCTTAATGAAGGTTATGAACACTGAAGCTTTCTTT

clone_size: NA
v_call: TRBV6-5
cdr3_length: 16
j_call: TRBJ1-5
d_call: TRBD1
cdr3_aa: CASSLQGQIDNQPQHF
cdr3_nt: TGTGCCAGCAGTTTACAGGGACAGATAGACAATCAGCCCCAGCATTTT

clone_size: few
v_call: TRBV7-2
cdr3_length: 17
j_call: TRBJ1-2
d_call: TRBD1
cdr3_aa: CASSLETGVLQGYGYTF
cdr3_nt: TGTGCCAGCAGCTTAGAGACAGGGGTATTGCAAGGCTACGGCTACACCTTC

clone_size: NA
v_call: TRBV11-2
cdr3_length: 14
j_call: TRBJ2-2
d_call: NA
cdr3_aa: CASSLAGRPGELFF
cdr3_nt: TGTGCCAGCAGCTTGGCTGGTCGCCCCGGGGAGCTGTTTTTT